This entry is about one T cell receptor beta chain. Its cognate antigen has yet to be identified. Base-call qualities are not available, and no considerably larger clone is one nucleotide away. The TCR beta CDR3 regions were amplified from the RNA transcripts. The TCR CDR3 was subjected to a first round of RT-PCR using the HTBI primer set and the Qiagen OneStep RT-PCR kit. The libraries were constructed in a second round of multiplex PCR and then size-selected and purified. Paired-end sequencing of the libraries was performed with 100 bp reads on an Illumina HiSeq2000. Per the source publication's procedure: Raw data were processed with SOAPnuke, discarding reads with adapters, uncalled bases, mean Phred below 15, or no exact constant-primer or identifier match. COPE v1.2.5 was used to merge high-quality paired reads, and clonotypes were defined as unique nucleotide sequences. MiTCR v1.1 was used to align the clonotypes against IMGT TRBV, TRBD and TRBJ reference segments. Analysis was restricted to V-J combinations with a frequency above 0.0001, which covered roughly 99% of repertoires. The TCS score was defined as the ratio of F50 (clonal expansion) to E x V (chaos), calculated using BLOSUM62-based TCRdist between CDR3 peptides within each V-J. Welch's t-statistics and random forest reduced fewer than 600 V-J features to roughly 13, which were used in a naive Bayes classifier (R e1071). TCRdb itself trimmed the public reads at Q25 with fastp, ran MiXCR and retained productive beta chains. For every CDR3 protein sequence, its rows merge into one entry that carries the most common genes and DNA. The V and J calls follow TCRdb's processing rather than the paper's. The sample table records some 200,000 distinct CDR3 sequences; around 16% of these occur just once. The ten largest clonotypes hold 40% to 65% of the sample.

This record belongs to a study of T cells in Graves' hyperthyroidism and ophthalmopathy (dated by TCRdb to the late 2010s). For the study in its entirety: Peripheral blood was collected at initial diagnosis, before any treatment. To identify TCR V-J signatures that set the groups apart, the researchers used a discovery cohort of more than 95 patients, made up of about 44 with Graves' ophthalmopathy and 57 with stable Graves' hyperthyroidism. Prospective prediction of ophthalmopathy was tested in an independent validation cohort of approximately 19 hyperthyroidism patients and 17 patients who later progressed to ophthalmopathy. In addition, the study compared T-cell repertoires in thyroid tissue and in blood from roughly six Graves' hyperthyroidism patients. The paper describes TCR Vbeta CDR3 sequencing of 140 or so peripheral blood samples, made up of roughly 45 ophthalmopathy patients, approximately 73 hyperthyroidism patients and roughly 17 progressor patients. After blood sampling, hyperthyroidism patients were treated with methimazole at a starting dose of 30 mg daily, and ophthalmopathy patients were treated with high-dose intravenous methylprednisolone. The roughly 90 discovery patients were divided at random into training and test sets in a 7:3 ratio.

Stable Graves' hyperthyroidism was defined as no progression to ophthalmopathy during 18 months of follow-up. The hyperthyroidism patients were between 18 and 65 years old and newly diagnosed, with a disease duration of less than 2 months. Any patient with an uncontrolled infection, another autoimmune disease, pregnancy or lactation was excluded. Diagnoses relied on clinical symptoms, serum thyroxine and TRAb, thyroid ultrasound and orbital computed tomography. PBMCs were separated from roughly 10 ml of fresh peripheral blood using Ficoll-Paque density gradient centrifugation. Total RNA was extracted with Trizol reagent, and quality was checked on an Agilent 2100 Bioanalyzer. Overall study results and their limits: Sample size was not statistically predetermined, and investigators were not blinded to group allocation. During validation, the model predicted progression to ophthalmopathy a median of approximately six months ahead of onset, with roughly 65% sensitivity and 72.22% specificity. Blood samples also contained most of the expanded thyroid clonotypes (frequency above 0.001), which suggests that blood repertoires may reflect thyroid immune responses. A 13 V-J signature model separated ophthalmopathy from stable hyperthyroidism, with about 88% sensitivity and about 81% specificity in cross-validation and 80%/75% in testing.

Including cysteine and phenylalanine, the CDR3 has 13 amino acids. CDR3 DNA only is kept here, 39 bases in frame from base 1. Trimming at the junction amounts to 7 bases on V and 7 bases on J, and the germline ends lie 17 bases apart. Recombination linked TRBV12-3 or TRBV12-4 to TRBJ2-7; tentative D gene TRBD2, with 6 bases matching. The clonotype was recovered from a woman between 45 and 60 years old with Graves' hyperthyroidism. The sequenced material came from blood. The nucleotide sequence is TGTGCCAGCACTCGGGACTTGCGGGGTGAGCAGTACTTC. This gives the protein CASTRDLRGEQYF.